This TCR beta chain was profiled in a study of shared clonotypes between healthy human individuals (dated by TCRdb to 2020 to 2021). Background for the entire study: Two women and a few men aged 18 to 49 years were included in the cohort. For each donor, three plates each were used for CD4 naive and CD4 memory, two plates were used for CD8 naive, and one plate was used for CD8 memory. To estimate repertoire size and how much clonotypes are shared between individuals, the study performed deep sequencing of blood TCR repertoires from a handful of healthy adults. To increase sequencing depth and limit assay-specific biases, TCR repertoire library preparation and sequencing were carried out by different laboratories using diverse techniques. Each donor's leukapheresis produced roughly between roughly 0.94 and 9.5 billion PBMCs.

Note on this clone: The antigen it recognizes is unknown. Base-call qualities are not available, and no considerably larger clone is one nucleotide away.

CD8 naive samples consisted of CD45RO-negative cells that were positively selected for CCR7, yielding a CD45RA+CCR7+ population without TemRA cells. Donors were healthy HIV-negative adults with no recently reported acute infections or vaccinations. All donors were Caucasian adults living in Nashville, Tennessee, USA. Blood was obtained by leukapheresis, after which PBMCs were separated by Ficoll-Histopaque density gradient centrifugation and cryopreserved in liquid nitrogen vapor phase. Purity and quantity of every magnetically sorted T cell population were checked by analytical flow cytometry. Each sorted fraction had its genomic DNA isolated and then quantified by UV absorbance on a Nanodrop 2000c. The CDR3 measures 16 amino acids from cysteine to phenylalanine. Of all the DNA, just the CDR3 is kept, 48 bases in frame from base 1. The junction carries 16 bases between V and J, which are trimmed by 6 bases and 1 base respectively. The germline V gene supplies CDR1 ENHRY and CDR2 SYGVKD.

Points the paper makes about the study in general: Because the study included only a small number of donors, the genetic and exposure-history diversity represented was limited. Based on pairwise subsampling, the degree of clonotype sharing among donors was expected to be affected by sequencing depth. Compared with non-shared clonotypes, the clonotypes found in all four sorted-subset donors had higher generation probabilities. Sampling was limited to blood, and TCR repertoires in tissue likely differ from TCR repertoires in blood. Across a handful of donors, approximately 5% of naive CD4, approximately 3.6% of naive CD8, around 2.1% of memory CD4, and around 0.4% of memory CD8 clonotypes were shared. Incomplete sequencing was indicated by rarefaction of sorted-subset datasets, despite the large sequencing depth. Larger estimated clonotype richness was generally found for naive subsets than for memory subsets.

Using the deep immunoSEQ assay, TCR CDR3 regions were amplified from genomic DNA by multiplex PCR. Extracted genomic DNA from each cell subset was spread evenly across all wells of several immunoSEQ 96-well plates, with each plate serving as a replicate. For sorted subsets, each replicate PCR was loaded with roughly 0.2 ug genomic DNA, equivalent to 25,000 to 35,000 T cell genomes. Purified libraries were quantified with a Qubit 3.0 fluorometer, sized on a Bioanalyzer 2100, and re-quantified with the KAPA Library Quantification kit. Every immunoSEQ 96-well plate was sequenced on a separate single-read 150-cycle Illumina NextSeq 550 flow cell. As for the original processing: Because the immunoSEQ output included only junctional sequences and no quality scores, the filtering could not be the same as the filtering used for full-length reads. Sequences were annotated with PyIR, a Python wrapper for IgBLAST v1.9, and V/J genes and CDR3 were assigned using IMGT germline references. Reads were filtered out if the reads had weak V/J assignments (E-value above 1e-6), no CDR3, stop codons, out-of-frame junctions, or ambiguous translated residues. V3J clonotypes were defined as sequences sharing an identical inferred V gene, J gene, and CDR3 amino acid sequence. Percentage overlap between repertoires was computed as shared unique clonotypes divided by the size of the smaller repertoire. RTK rarefaction, the Chao1 estimator, and Recon v2.1 estimates of unobserved clonotypes were used to assess repertoire richness. Generation probabilities for all TCRbeta clonotypes obtained by the gDNA method from a handful of donors were computed using OLGA. The table comes from immuneACCESS by way of TCRdb, which keeps in-frame sequences with V and J called. Part of the clones is missing from these tables; in studies checked, under half for an unresolved V gene and the rest for unknown reasons. V and J calls and clone size are as listed in that table; D and trimming were resolved from the DNA. The sample yields hundreds of thousands of clones; around 92% were counted once. About 25% of the sample lies in the top ten.

The sequence was collected from a man under 40 in good health. The chain joins TRBV10-3 to TRBJ2-1, with the D assignment possibly TRBD1 or TRBD2, given 5 matching bases for each. The sample comprised naive CD8+ T cells sorted from blood. According to the study, the label for this sample's cell subset or site signals: CD45RA+CCR7+. The base sequence is TGTGCCATCAGCAATACCGGGACGGATTCCTACAATGAGCAGTTCTTC. This sequence encodes CAISNTGTDSYNEQFF.